The rows below give T cell receptor beta chains drawn from one sample of a study of cytomegalovirus exposure and HLA in healthy donors. Repertoires were generated with immunoSEQ multiplex PCR, while TCRdb's copy carries only in-frame clones and drops some. Of 65,000 to 70,000 clones listed, roughly nine tenths are singletons. The sample consisted of PBMCs. The receptors were gathered from a young man in good health and CMV-seronegative. CDR3s include the opening cysteine and the closing phenylalanine or tryptophan. D genes are given only for firm matches. Only some rows state a clone size, as once, few, many or a class for expanded clones.

d_gene	v_gene	abundance	j_gene	CDR3nt	CDR3aa
.	TRBV7-7	.	TRBJ2-5	TGTGCTAGCAGCCCTATCCAAGAGACCCAGTACTTC	CASSPIQETQYF
TRBD2	TRBV14	.	TRBJ2-1	TGTGCCAGCAGCTCTTCGCCGGGACTAGCGGGGGGCAGCTCCTACAATGAGCAGTTCTTC	CASSSSPGLAGGSSYNEQFF
.	TRBV29-1	.	TRBJ2-7	TGCAGCGTTCTCTCCTACGAGCAGTACTTC	CSVLSYEQYF
.	TRBV6-5	.	TRBJ2-7	TGTGCCAGCAGTTACGCGGACTTGTCCTACGAGCAGTACTTC	CASSYADLSYEQYF
TRBD1	TRBV11-2	.	TRBJ1-4	TGTGCCAGCAGCCAGCTCCGGGACAGGGGAGAAAAACTGTTTTTT	CASSQLRDRGEKLFF
TRBD1	TRBV9	.	TRBJ2-2	TGTGCCAGCAGTCGGGACAGTGGATGGACCGGGGAGCTGTTTTTT	CASSRDSGWTGELFF
.	TRBV5-1	.	TRBJ2-1	TGCGCCAGCAGCTTGGCCTTAGGGGACATAGGAAATGAGCAGTTCTTC	CASSLALGDIGNEQFF
TRBD1	TRBV5-1	.	TRBJ2-3	TGCGCCAGCAGCTGGGGACAGGGTACAGATACGCAGTATTTT	CASSWGQGTDTQYF
.	TRBV7-6	.	TRBJ2-7	TGTGCCAGCAGCCCTGGGGCCGGGACATCCTACGAGCAGTACTTC	CASSPGAGTSYEQYF
.	TRBV5-1	.	TRBJ1-1	TGCGCCAGCAGCTTGGATTCCGGGACAAGAGCTTTCTTT	CASSLDSGTRAFF
.	TRBV7-2	.	TRBJ2-2	TGTGCCAGCAGCGCACTAGGGCAGACGAACACCGGGGAGCTGTTTTTT	CASSALGQTNTGELFF
.	TRBV6-5	.	TRBJ2-7	TGTGCCAGCTACTCGGGATACTACGAGCAGTACTTC	CASYSGYYEQYF
.	TRBV7-2	.	TRBJ1-1	TGTGCCAGCAGCTTAGGCGGGGCGTATACTGAAGCTTTCTTT	CASSLGGAYTEAFF
.	TRBV2	.	TRBJ1-1	TGTGCCAGCAATTGGGCGACTGAAGCTTTCTTT	CASNWATEAFF
.	TRBV7-9	.	TRBJ2-2	TGTGCCAGCAGCCTCTTTGTGGTTGAGATCACCGGGGAGCTGTTTTTT	CASSLFVVEITGELFF
.	TRBV5-1	.	TRBJ2-5	TGCGCCAGCAGCTTACAAGAAGAGACCCAGTACTTC	CASSLQEETQYF
.	TRBV5-1	.	TRBJ2-1	TGCGCCAGCAGCTTGCCAGCGTCGAGCGATGAGCAGTTCTTC	CASSLPASSDEQFF
.	TRBV7-9	.	TRBJ1-2	TGTGCCAGCAGCTTAGGGGACTCCGGAGGCTACACCTTC	CASSLGDSGGYTF
.	TRBV11-3	.	TRBJ2-7	TGTGCCAGCAGCCCTGTAGTGACAAGCTCCTACGAGCAGTACTTC	CASSPVVTSSYEQYF
TRBD1	TRBV18	.	TRBJ2-4	TGTGCCAGCTCACTCTGGACAGGGGAAAACATTCAGTACTTC	CASSLWTGENIQYF
.	TRBV12-5	.	TRBJ1-3	TGTGCTAGTGCCCCGGACACGTCTGGAAACACCATATATTTT	CASAPDTSGNTIYF
TRBD1	TRBV6-6	.	TRBJ1-1	TGTGCCAGCACCGCACAGGCAGGGGGCGGTGAAGCTTTCTTT	CASTAQAGGGEAFF
.	TRBV5-1	.	TRBJ2-3	TGCGCCAGCAGCTTGGTGGGGCGGGATACAGATACGCAGTATTTT	CASSLVGRDTDTQYF
.	TRBV28	.	TRBJ2-7	TGTGCCAGCAGCCCAGGGTACGAGCAGTACTTC	CASSPGYEQYF
.	TRBV4-3	.	TRBJ2-1	TGCGCCAGCAGCCAAGATGACGAGGAGGCCTACAATGAGCAGTTCTTC	CASSQDDEEAYNEQFF
.	TRBV5-4	.	TRBJ2-6	TGTGCCAGCAACTTCAGGGCAAATATACTCTCTGGGGCCAACGTCCTGACTTTC	CASNFRANILSGANVLTF
.	TRBV30	.	TRBJ1-1	TGTGCCTGGGCAGAGCGAGCTTTCTTT	CAWAERAFF
TRBD2	TRBV6-4	.	TRBJ2-5	TGTGCCAGCAGTGAGGCAGCGGGAGTAGGGGAGACCCAGTACTTC	CASSEAAGVGETQYF
TRBD1	TRBV4-2	.	TRBJ1-5	TGTGCCAGCAGCCAAGGGACAGGGGCCCCTGTCAATCAGCCCCAGCATTTT	CASSQGTGAPVNQPQHF
.	TRBV29-1	.	TRBJ1-3	TGCAGCGTTGGAGCTCACTCTGGAAACACCATATATTTT	CSVGAHSGNTIYF
.	TRBV15	.	TRBJ1-2	TGTGCCACCAGCACAGGGAAAAAGCTGGGCTACACCTTC	CATSTGKKLGYTF
TRBD2	TRBV19	.	TRBJ2-1	TGTGCCAGTAGTACCCTAGCGGGGGGACGCAATGAGCAGTTCTTC	CASSTLAGGRNEQFF
.	TRBV9	.	TRBJ1-5	TGTGCCAGCAGCGGTTTGGGGAGCATCAATCAGCCCCAGCATTTT	CASSGLGSINQPQHF
.	TRBV6-5	.	TRBJ2-4	TGTGCCAGCAGTTCGACAGAACTAGCCAAAAACATTCAGTACTTC	CASSSTELAKNIQYF
TRBD1	TRBV28	.	TRBJ1-5	TGTGCCAGCAGTAGGGACAGGGGTGGGGGTCAGCCCCAGCATTTT	CASSRDRGGGQPQHF
TRBD2	TRBV7-2	.	TRBJ2-1	TGTGCCAGCAGCACTAGCGGGAAAAGAGTAGGCAATGAGCAGTTCTTC	CASSTSGKRVGNEQFF
TRBD1	TRBV6-5	.	TRBJ1-1	TGTGCCAGCATGTTAGGGGGCAACACTGAAGCTTTCTTT	CASMLGGNTEAFF
.	TRBV25-1	few	TRBJ2-2	TGTGCCAGCAGTGACTATAACGGGATCACCGGGGAGCTGTTTTTT	CASSDYNGITGELFF
.	TRBV5-1	.	TRBJ1-2	TGCGCCAGCAGCCTGGCGGGGATCGAATCTGGCTACACCTTC	CASSLAGIESGYTF
TRBD2	TRBV4-2	.	TRBJ2-3	TGTGCCAGCAGCCAAGATCTAGCGGTGAGCACAGATACGCAGTATTTT	CASSQDLAVSTDTQYF
TRBD2	TRBV7-2	.	TRBJ2-4	TGTGCCAGCAGCTTAGGGACTAGCGCCTACATTCAGTACTTC	CASSLGTSAYIQYF
TRBD2	TRBV7-9	.	TRBJ2-5	TGTGCCAGCAGCTGGGACTACCGCGGGACTAGTTTAGAGACCCAGTACTTC	CASSWDYRGTSLETQYF
TRBD1	TRBV12-5	.	TRBJ1-2	TGTGCTAGTGGTTTGGTACTGAGCAGGGGGCGAGGGAATGGCTACACCTTC	CASGLVLSRGRGNGYTF
.	TRBV5-8	.	TRBJ1-3	TGTGCCAGCAGCTTAGGTCAGATGTCGGGGGACACCATATATTTT	CASSLGQMSGDTIYF
.	TRBV6-5	.	TRBJ1-5	TGTGCCAGCAGTTACTCGGACAAGGTCGGACAGCCCCAGCATTTT	CASSYSDKVGQPQHF
TRBD2	TRBV9	once	TRBJ2-2	TGTGCCAGCAGCGTAGGTCTAGCGGGAGGTTCGAATAATAGGGAGCTGTTTTTT	CASSVGLAGGSNNRELFF
TRBD1	TRBV5-6	.	TRBJ1-5	TGTGCCAGCAGCTTAGGACAGGGGAGGGTCAATCAGCCCCAGCATTTT	CASSLGQGRVNQPQHF
.	TRBV28	.	TRBJ2-1	TGTGCCAGCAGTTCTCGAACAGGGATGGGCTACAATGAGCAGTTCTTC	CASSSRTGMGYNEQFF
TRBD1	TRBV5-1	.	TRBJ2-7	TGCGCCAGCAGCTCACAGGGGGCCTACGAGCAGTACTTC	CASSSQGAYEQYF
.	TRBV7-3	.	TRBJ1-1	TGTGCCAGCAGCTCGGGGGGCAACGGCACTGAAGCTTTCTTT	CASSSGGNGTEAFF
.	TRBV27	.	TRBJ2-5	TGTGCCAGCAGTTCAGGGGACCTCCGGGAGACCCAGTACTTC	CASSSGDLRETQYF
.	TRBV5-1	.	TRBJ2-7	TGCGCCAGCAGCTACGGTGACAGGCCTATCGCCTACGAGCAGTACTTC	CASSYGDRPIAYEQYF
TRBD2	TRBV10-3	.	TRBJ2-3	TGTGCCATCAGTGAGGGGGCGGGAGGAGGCACAGATACGCAGTATTTT	CAISEGAGGGTDTQYF
TRBD2	TRBV7-2	.	TRBJ2-1	TGTGCCAGCAGCTTTTTAGCGGGAGTTACCTACAATGAGCAGTTCTTC	CASSFLAGVTYNEQFF
.	TRBV6-5	.	TRBJ1-1	TGTGCCAGCTTACCGGGAGACAGCCTGAACACTGAAGCTTTCTTT	CASLPGDSLNTEAFF
TRBD1	TRBV11-3	.	TRBJ2-1	TGTGCCAGCAGCTCCGGACAGGGCCCCCTTGGTGAGCAGTTCTTC	CASSSGQGPLGEQFF
.	TRBV4-3	.	TRBJ1-1	TGCGCCAGCAGCCATACGACAGGTGGGGGCATGAACACTGAAGCTTTCTTT	CASSHTTGGGMNTEAFF
TRBD2	TRBV6-1	.	TRBJ2-7	TGTGCCAGCAGTGTGGCGGGAGACCCCTACGAGCAGTACTTC	CASSVAGDPYEQYF
.	TRBV6-4	.	TRBJ2-5	TGTGCCAGCAGTGGAGAAGCGGGCGGTCGGGGGACCCAGTACTTC	CASSGEAGGRGTQYF